Below, 19 T cell receptor beta chains from the same sample are listed, as sequenced in a study of post-analysis software for immune sequencing data. The antigens of these receptors remain unknown. General study results and limits: TRBV5-6, TRBV5-1 and TRBV20-1 belonged to a set of about five TRBV segments that were more frequent in patients than controls.

Unique molecular identifiers were built into the TCR beta cDNA libraries. TCRdb called the PCR reads again in MiXCR, with one record for every CDR3 protein. In the table there are fewer than 850,000 distinct CDR3 sequences, 30% of which are singletons. The sequenced material came from blood. These receptor sequences come from a girl aged 5 to 17 with multiple sclerosis.

The chain carries TRBV20-1 and TRBJ1-6; D not resolved. V gave up 1 base and J gave up 13 bases, with 11 bases separating them. Germline CDR1 and CDR2: DFQATT and SNEGSKA (reference sequence). CDR3 length: 12 amino acids. The CDR3 here is CSARGRGWPLHF. In nucleotides, the CDR3 is TGCAGTGCTAGAGGTCGGGGTTGGCCCCTCCACTTT.

This chain links TRBV12-3 or TRBV12-4 with TRBJ1-4; D is uncertain. This CDR3 comprises 15 residues. The V and J ends lost 3 bases and 11 bases respectively, with 19 bases between them. The CDR3 DNA follows: TGTGCCAGCAGTTTTATACGAGGCAGACTGGGCAAACTGTTTTTT. As protein: CASSFIRGRLGKLFF.

This chain connects TRBV10-3 to TRBJ2-3; 7 bases are a match to TRBD1. The length of the CDR3 is 16 residues. Germline CDR1 is ENHRY and CDR2 is SYGVKD. The trim removed 6 bases at V and 6 bases at J, leaving 15 bases unmatched. In DNA form, the CDR3 reads TGTGCCATCAGCGACATAGGGGGCGGACACTGGGATACGCAGTATTTT. This codes for CAISDIGGGHWDTQYF.

In this sample, this clonotype turned up a few times. This chain links TRBV3-1 with TRBJ2-1; D is undetermined. Trimming stripped 4 bases from V and 1 base from J, with 8 bases between. In germline, CDR1 is LGHDT, CDR2 YNNKEL (reference sequence). This CDR3 contains 14 residues. Here the CDR3 reads CASSPRRSYNEQFF. In DNA form, the CDR3 reads TGTGCCAGCAGCCCGCGACGGTCCTACAATGAGCAGTTCTTC.

There are a few counts of this clonotype. This chain connects TRBV7-9 to TRBJ1-4, with D uncertain. Trimming pared 2 bases from V and 0 bases from J, leaving 10 bases between. The CDR3 has 16 amino acids. The germline V gene encodes CDR1 SEHNR and CDR2 FQNEAQ (reference sequence). For the CDR3, the DNA is TGTGCCAGCAGCTTATCGAATGGGGCAACTAATGAAAAACTGTTTTTT. It is translated as CASSLSNGATNEKLFF.

This clonotype was seen at least ten times. CDR3 region: CAIRTSGGEQFF. CDR3 DNA: TGTGCCATCAGGACTAGCGGGGGTGAGCAGTTCTTC. The V gene is TRBV10-3, the J gene TRBJ2-1; 12 positions agree with TRBD2. This CDR3 has 12 residues. Germline-derived CDR1 and CDR2 are ENHRY and SYGVKD. With V trimmed by 6 bases and J by 9 bases, 0 bases remained unmatched.

There are a few counts of this clonotype. The chain combines TRBV7-2 with TRBJ2-2; 7 nucleotides align to TRBD1. Germline trimming cut 9 bases from V and 2 bases from J; bases unmatched to any gene: 9. CDR1 and CDR2 (germline): SGHTA, FQGNSA. CDR3 size: 15 residues. The CDR3 loop reads CASSTDRANTGELFF. CDR3 sequence (DNA): TGTGCCAGTAGCACCGACAGGGCAAACACCGGGGAGCTGTTTTTT.

Here the CDR3 DNA reads TGTGCCACCAGTCCCCCTCCGGGACAGGGGGGATCGCCGACCTCCTACAATGAGCAGTTCTTC. Translation: CATSPPPGQGGSPTSYNEQFF. The chain recombines TRBV24-1 with TRBJ2-1, with TRBD1 matching over 11 bases. Per germline, CDR1 KGHDR and CDR2 SFDVKD. With 6 bases clipped from V and 0 bases from J, the junction kept 18 bases outside the gene matches. This CDR3 contains 21 residues.

As for this clonotype: A read error may account for a junction end that differs from germline. The chain employs TRBV9 and TRBJ2-3; D is ambiguous. Germline CDR1 SGDLS, CDR2 YYNGEE. The CDR3 loop spans 15 amino acids. The CDR3 protein is CASSVVDLNTDTRYF. CDR3 DNA: TGTGCCAGCAGCGTAGTGGACCTGAACACAGATACGCGGTATTTT. The complete variable domain, with remaining parts taken from reference TRBV9 and TRBJ2-3, reads DSGVTQTPKHLITATGQRVTLRCSPRSGDLSVYWYQQSLDQGLQFLIQYYNGEERAKGNILERFSAQQFPDLHSELNLSSLELGDSALYFCASSVVDLNTDTRYFGPGTRLTVL.

This clonotype was seen a handful of times. The chain joins TRBV4-1 to TRBJ1-5, with D perhaps matching TRBD1 (6 bases). The ends were cut back, 3 bases at V and 1 base at J, with 13 bases in the middle. CDR3 length: 16 amino acids. CDR1 is MGHRA and CDR2 is YSYEKL in the germline V gene. Written as DNA, the CDR3 is TGCGCCAGCAGCCATATACAGGGCTGGAGCAATCAGCCCCAGCATTTT. Its translation: CASSHIQGWSNQPQHF.

This clonotype was seen only a few times. The genes are TRBV20-1 and TRBJ2-3; tentatively, D is TRBD2 (6 bases). V shed 3 bases and J shed 2 bases, with 15 bases lying between them. CDR3 length: 15 amino acids. Per germline, CDR1 DFQATT and CDR2 SNEGSKA (reference sequence). CDR3 sequence (DNA): TGCAGTGCTAGCGCGGCGGGGCAATCCACAGATACGCAGTATTTT. Amino acids: CSASAAGQSTDTQYF.

In DNA form, the CDR3 reads TGTGCCAGCAGCTTGCACGGAGGGTGCGAGCAGTACTTC. It yields the protein CASSLHGGCEQYF. V gene TRBV5-5 combines with J gene TRBJ2-5; D perhaps matches TRBD2 (6 bases). The J call could be wrong; TRBJ2-7 is a better fit for the DNA end. CDR1 is SGHKS, CDR2 YYEKEE, per germline (reference sequence). The CDR3 sequence is 13 residues long.

The chain combines TRBV7-2 with TRBJ2-7; 8 nucleotides match TRBD2. Trimming at V came to 2 bases and at J to 3 bases, leaving 3 bases not matched to a gene. CDR1 is SGHTA and CDR2 is FQGNSA in the germline V gene. CDR3 size: 14 residues. CDR3 amino acids: CASSLTLAGYEQYF. The CDR3 coding sequence is TGTGCCAGCAGCTTAACCCTAGCGGGCTACGAGCAGTACTTC.

The chain carries TRBV11-2 and TRBJ2-7; possible D gene TRBD2, 5 bases. The germline gives CDR1 SGHAT, CDR2 FQNNGV. The CDR3 totals 15 residues. V was trimmed by 1 base and J by 0 bases, leaving 10 bases between them. The CDR3 region has the DNA TGTGCCAGCAGCTTAGTGAGACTATTCTCCTACGAGCAGTACTTC. Protein product: CASSLVRLFSYEQYF.

This clonotype was seen a few times. The CDR3 DNA follows: TGTGCCAGCAGTTCACGTATGGGGGGGACAGGGGTCTCACCCCTCCACTTT. Its translation: CASSSRMGGTGVSPLHF. The chain recombines TRBV6-5 with TRBJ1-6, with 10 positions matching TRBD1. Germline CDR1 MNHEY, CDR2 SVGAGI. The CDR3 is 17 amino acids. J gave up 10 bases and V 4 bases, and 13 bases lay outside the gene matches.

This clonotype was seen a few times. J is TRBJ2-5 and V is TRBV28; no firm D call. Trimming shortened V by 6 bases and J by 7 bases, and 18 bases separated the two germline ends. This CDR3 contains 14 residues. The germline CDR1 and CDR2 sequences are MDHEN and SYDVKM. The CDR3 sequence is CASSLLSPDGTQYF. In nucleotides, the CDR3 is TGTGCCAGCAGCCTCCTTTCTCCTGACGGGACCCAGTACTTC.

Note on this clonotype: One junction end does not reproduce the germline sequence, and a read error may be involved. This sequence joins TRBV6-2 or TRBV6-3 and TRBJ2-5; D is undetermined. The length of the CDR3 is 13 residues. CDR1 is MNHEY and CDR2 is SVGEGT in the germline V gene. CDR3 in DNA: TGTGTCAGCACCCGAGTCGTCCAAGAGACCCAGTACTTC. It codes for CVSTRVVQETQYF.

CDR3 in DNA: TGTGCCAGCAGCGTAGGGGGTTTGCGGGGGCAAGAGACCCAGTACTTC. Encoded protein: CASSVGGLRGQETQYF. The chain has TRBV9 and TRBJ2-5, with TRBD2 matching 7 bases. Trimming took 0 bases from V and 2 from J; bases not matched to a gene: 7. CDR1 is SGDLS and CDR2 is YYNGEE in the germline V gene. The CDR3 runs to 16 residues.

This clonotype appeared a few times. This chain joins TRBV7-2 and TRBJ2-7; D gene ambiguous. V was shortened by 1 base and J by 7 bases, with 17 bases between the two germline ends. This CDR3 is 15 amino acids long. Germline CDR1 is SGHTA and CDR2 is FQGNSA. CDR3 region: CASSLGTPGLGEQYF. The CDR3 bases are TGTGCCAGCAGCTTAGGGACCCCCGGCCTTGGTGAGCAGTACTTC.